Reported below is one T cell receptor (beta chain). The data are from a study of shared clonotypes between healthy human individuals. The data were produced by immunoSEQ multiplex PCR, yet TCRdb's version contains in-frame clones alone and is incomplete. In the table there are 780,000 or so clones, over 55% of which are singletons. V lost 1 base and J 3 bases, leaving 10 bases between the germline ends. This CDR3 contains 14 residues. The germline CDR1 and CDR2 sequences are SGHNT and YYREEE (reference sequence). Sequencing was done on a sample of memory CD4+ T cells sorted from blood. Subset here: CD45RA-negative fraction. The clonotype comes from a woman between 25 and 40 years old in good health. The rearrangement uses TRBV5-4 and TRBJ1-2; TRBD1 is a possible D gene (6 bases). The CDR3, as DNA: TGTGCCAGCAGCTTGCCAGGGGAGTACTATGGCTACACCTTC. Translating it yields CASSLPGEYYGYTF.